The 10 T cell receptor beta chains below come from one sample, sequenced in a study of cytomegalovirus exposure and HLA in healthy donors. The primer mix had 60 Vbeta and 13 Jbeta primers. Assay: immunoSEQ multiplex PCR; the TCRdb copy retains only in-frame clones and omits some. The sample lists some 150,000 clones, roughly 85% occurring once. What was sequenced was PBMCs. The receptors were sampled from a male donor in good health and CMV-seronegative.

The chain uses TRBV6-1 and TRBJ2-2; 8 bases line up with TRBD1. The CDR3 spans 14 residues. The J segment lost 12 bases and the V segment lost 6 bases, leaving 12 bases of the junction unmatched. Germline loops: CDR1 MNHNS, CDR2 SASEGT. The CDR3 protein is CASSDDRTGWQLFF. CDR3 nucleotides: TGTGCCAGCAGCGACGATCGGACAGGGTGGCAGCTGTTTTTT.

The table lists this clone with a few counts. The CDR3 nucleotides read TGTGCCAGCAGTGAAGGACAGGTAACGGCTAACTATGGCTACACCTTC. Residues: CASSEGQVTANYGYTF. The V and J genes are TRBV25-1 and TRBJ1-2; TRBD1 matches at 7 bases. This CDR3 is built from 16 residues. Germline V gives CDR1 MGHDK, CDR2 SYGVNS. V lost 2 bases to trimming and J lost 0 bases; unmatched junction nucleotides: 6.

The J gene is TRBJ2-1, the V gene TRBV28; D perhaps matches TRBD2 (5 bases). The CDR3 runs 15 residues. V dropped 5 bases and J dropped 2 bases, with 13 bases sitting between them. Looked up from germline, CDR1 is MDHEN and CDR2 is SYDVKM. CDR3 amino acids: CASSGERSPYNEQFF. The CDR3 DNA is TGTGCCAGCAGTGGAGAGCGGTCACCCTACAATGAGCAGTTCTTC.

The chain carries TRBV9 and TRBJ1-3; D gene uncertain. With 0 bases removed from V and 3 bases from J, the gap between germline ends came to 10 bases. Germline loops: CDR1 SGDLS, CDR2 YYNGEE. This CDR3 spans 15 amino acids. The CDR3 protein is CASSVEREGGNTIYF. CDR3 DNA sequence: TGTGCCAGCAGCGTAGAACGGGAGGGTGGAAACACCATATATTTT.

This sequence joins TRBV6-5 and TRBJ1-4; D not resolved. V was shortened by 6 bases and J by 0 bases, with 11 bases between the two germline ends. The germline V gene encodes CDR1 MNHEY and CDR2 SVGAGI. The CDR3 spans 15 residues. CDR3: CASSARYPTNEKLFF. CDR3 nucleotide sequence: TGTGCCAGCAGCGCCCGGTACCCAACTAATGAAAAACTGTTTTTT.

The V gene is TRBV2, the J gene TRBJ2-5; 13 bases line up with TRBD2. The CDR3 is 15 residues long. Germline CDR1 is SNHLY and CDR2 is FYNNEI. J gave up 4 bases and V 10 bases, and 9 bases lay outside the gene matches. CDR3 in amino acids: CANGLAGVPPETQYF. In nucleotides, the CDR3 is TGTGCCAACGGACTAGCGGGGGTCCCCCCAGAGACCCAGTACTTC.

The chain recombines TRBV6-4 with TRBJ2-1; a weak D match, TRBD2 (5 bases). Trimming removed 0 bases at V and 0 bases at J, with 9 bases between. The CDR3 runs to 16 residues. Germline assignment: CDR1 MRHNA and CDR2 SNTAGT. DNA of the CDR3: TGTGCCAGCAGTGACTCGAGAGGGAGCTCCTACAATGAGCAGTTCTTC. Residues: CASSDSRGSSYNEQFF.

Only a few counts were recorded for this clone. The chain combines TRBV2 with TRBJ2-1, with 9 bases identical to TRBD2. V lost 7 bases, J lost 1 base, and 8 bases stayed unmatched. Germline loops: CDR1 SNHLY, CDR2 FYNNEI. The CDR3 consists of 16 residues. As DNA, the CDR3 is TGTGCCAGCAAGGCCAGCGGGGGGACTTCCTACAATGAGCAGTTCTTC. It is translated as CASKASGGTSYNEQFF.

The chain is built from TRBV6-1 and TRBJ2-5, with a possible D match to TRBD1 (5 bases). V lost 0 bases, J lost 7 bases, and 12 bases lay in between. Germline loops: CDR1 MNHNS, CDR2 SASEGT. CDR3 size: 14 residues. The CDR3 loop reads CASSEAVEGATQYF. The CDR3 DNA is TGTGCCAGCAGTGAAGCGGTAGAAGGGGCGACCCAGTACTTC.

Sample share makes this clone medium-sized. The chain carries TRBV19 and TRBJ1-4; possibly TRBD1 for D (6 bases). Trimming removed 4 bases at V and 6 bases at J, with 18 bases between. This CDR3 spans 16 amino acids. The V gene's germline CDR1 is LNHDA and CDR2 SQIVND (reference sequence). The CDR3 DNA is TGTGCCAGTAGTACCGGGGCAGGGGTCGGCTATGAAAAACTGTTTTTT. It codes for CASSTGAGVGYEKLFF.